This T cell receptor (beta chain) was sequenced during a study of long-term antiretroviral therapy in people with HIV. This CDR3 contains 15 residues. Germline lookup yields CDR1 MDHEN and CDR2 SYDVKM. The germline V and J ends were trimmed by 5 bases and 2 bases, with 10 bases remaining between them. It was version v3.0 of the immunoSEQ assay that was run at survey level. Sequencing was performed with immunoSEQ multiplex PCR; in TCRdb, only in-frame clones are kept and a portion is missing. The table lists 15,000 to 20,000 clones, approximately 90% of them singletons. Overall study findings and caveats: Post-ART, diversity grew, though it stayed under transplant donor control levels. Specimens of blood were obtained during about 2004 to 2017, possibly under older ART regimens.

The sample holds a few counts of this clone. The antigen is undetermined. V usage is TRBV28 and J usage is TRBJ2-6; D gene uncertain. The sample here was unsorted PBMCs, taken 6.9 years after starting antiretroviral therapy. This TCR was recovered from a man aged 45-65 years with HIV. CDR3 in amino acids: CASSNIGAGANVLTF. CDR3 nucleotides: TGTGCCAGCAGTAATATAGGTGCTGGGGCCAACGTCCTGACTTTC. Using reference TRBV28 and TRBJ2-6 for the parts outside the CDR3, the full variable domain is DVKVTQSSRYLVKRTGEKVFLECVQDMDHENMFWYRQDPGLGLRLIYFSYDVKMKEKGDIPEGYSVSREKKERFSLILESASTNQTSMYLCASSNIGAGANVLTFGAGSRLTVL.